This T cell receptor (beta chain) was sequenced for a study of cytomegalovirus exposure and HLA in healthy donors (dated by TCRdb to about 2017). About the investigation overall: According to an earlier analysis of a few hundred of the donors, 150 million to 200 million T cells yielded 90 million to 130 million unique TCR beta sequences and approximately 300 Gb of sequence data. Roughly 300 gigabases of sequencing data and some 85 million unique TCR sequences were included in an early release covering under 650 HLA-typed donors. The genetic ancestry cluster associated with self-reported Caucasian donors included 81% of the 350 to 500 genotyped donors. The study aimed to test whether cataloging public T cell receptors could reveal signatures of past pathogen exposure. The study used immunosequencing to profile the T cell repertoires of 600 to 850 subjects and linked those repertoires to cytomegalovirus serostatus. Along with the approximately 650-subject first cohort, a separate validation cohort of over 90 different subjects was used. To predict cytomegalovirus infection status, the study combined high-throughput TCR immunosequencing, statistical association of individual TCRs with disease status, and machine learning. In a later analysis, previously published TCR beta repertoires from about 670 donors were re-analyzed and high-resolution HLA genotyping was added so that TCR occurrence patterns could be studied. Rather than using new phenotypic data, the later analysis identified candidate immune exposures from TCR beta sequences and from how often those sequences occurred across donors. In an earlier analysis of 550 to 700 of the donors, high-throughput TCR beta sequencing was used to judge whether each TCR beta V gene segment behaved as functional or pseudogenic. Donor age, sex, ethnicity and CMV serostatus were compiled alongside the repertoire data. Genome-wide SNP genotypes for about 65% of the 666 donors were used in a later genetic analysis, which treated that subset as a discovery cohort. All discovery cohort repertoires had been generated using a single sequencing platform. HLA typing included class I and class II loci at four-digit resolution. Typing coverage differed by locus: A, B, C, DRB1 and DQB1 were typed in roughly 629-640 donors, DQA1 in about 560, DPA1 in 600 to 610, and DPB1 in approximately 450. A few DR-DQ haplotypes were treated as single units for association and clustering because of strong linkage in the cohort. Across approximately 420 genotyped donors of the cohort, an average of about 250,000 unique TCR beta nucleotide sequences per donor were sequenced, and 15% to 20% of those sequences were non-productive.

Per the germline V gene (reference sequence), LNHDA is the CDR1 and SQIVND is the CDR2. Deletion took 3 bases off V and 0 bases off J, with a span of 6 bases between the germline ends. The CDR3 goes from the cysteine to the phenylalanine over 14 residues. Only the CDR3 portion is preserved as DNA: 42 bases, with reading frame beginning at the first base. As concerns this clone: This clone's antigen is unknown. No much larger clonotype is one base removed from it; base qualities were not supplied.

Library prep was done by the immunoSEQ multiplex PCR assay. A mixture of 60 forward primers for TCR Vbeta segments and 13 reverse primers for TCR Jbeta segments was used in the multiplex PCR. A multiplex PCR assay on genomic DNA amplified the CDR3 region of rearranged TCR beta genes. On the Illumina HiSeq System, the amplified TCR beta libraries were sequenced as 87-base-pair reads. As for how the authors treated the data: Across the 700 or so repertoires, a later analysis counted tens of millions of unique TCR beta chains, approximately 12 million of which were shared by at least two donors. Raw reads were error-corrected and collapsed into unique sequences with a nearest-neighbor algorithm that merged closely related sequences to remove PCR and sequencing errors. V, D and J gene segments were assigned by aligning CDR3 sequences to IMGT reference sequences. For a sequence to be retained, a match of at least six nucleotides was required to both a V gene segment and a J gene segment. A rearrangement counted as productive if the CDR3 had no stop codons and remained in frame with V and J, and every other rearrangement counted as non-productive. Following IMGT convention, CDR3 was defined as the stretch from the second conserved V-encoded cysteine up to the conserved J-encoded phenylalanine. The earlier analysis of 587 of the donors excluded any sequence lacking an unambiguous match to a single V gene segment. In an earlier analysis of roughly 500 of the donors, V segments were called functional above 56.7% productive rearrangements and were called segregating when the between-donor standard deviation exceeded 5%. A statistical classification framework was developed to diagnose cytomegalovirus status using the catalog of TCR beta chain sequences. In a later analysis, V and J genes were assigned by comparing TCR nucleotide sequences against IMGT/GENE-DB human TR gene sequences. Using the TCRdist pipeline, a later analysis assigned CDR3 sequences along with most-parsimonious VDJ recombination scenarios. In a later analysis, each TCR beta chain was defined by its CDR3 amino acid sequence together with its V-gene family, and reads lacking a unique V-gene family were excluded. As a way to deal with suspected cross-contamination and a sequencing artifact, a later analysis dropped hundreds of nucleotide sequences that were highly shared and had low generation probability. In a later analysis, a clonal expansion index for each public chain was calculated from normalized within-repertoire ranks of inferred template counts. In a later analysis, generation probabilities were computed using a VDJ recombination model fitted to out-of-frame rearrangements, and the results were checked against IGoR. Hypergeometric tests were used in a later analysis to score TCR-TCR, TCR-HLA and TCR-CMV co-occurrence, with a repertoire-size bias correction applied to the TCR pairs. A later analysis estimated false discovery rates by permuting HLA or CMV assignments 20 times. In a later analysis, co-occurring TCRs were grouped with DBSCAN, and TCRdist sequence similarity was added when clustering was performed within HLA-allele-positive subsets. Repertoires with fewer than 30,000 or more than 120,000 public chains, plus five repertoires with anomalous nucleotide sharing, were excluded from co-occurrence clustering. TCRdb provides this immuneACCESS table in a form limited to in-frame rearrangements. Some clones are lacking; in checked studies, under half of them reflect an unresolved V gene, and why the rest are absent is not known. The V and J calls and clone size are taken from that table; D and trimming were inferred from the DNA. The sample table contains roughly 110,000 clones; only one count was recorded for 74% of them. The top ten hold more than 2% of the sample.

The cohort consisted of some 670 healthy bone marrow donors. Cohort members were all nominally healthy when sampled, although unrecorded immune exposures were likely present. CMV serostatus was positive for roughly 290 and negative for about half of the roughly 700 cohort members, and was not recorded for this donor. A peripheral blood sample was collected from each donor, and TCR beta sequencing was performed on peripheral blood mononuclear cells. Genomic DNA was extracted from the blood cell samples with the Qiagen DNeasy Blood Extraction Kit. Here is what the overall study found, with its caveats: When HLA alleles, especially DR and DQ, strongly co-occurred, attributing TCR associations to individual alleles was difficult. Broadly in line with IMGT annotations, most TCR beta V segments showed up in productive rearrangements about 87% or about 30% of the time in an earlier analysis of several hundred of the donors. In a later analysis, some 17,000 TCR beta sequences were associated with specific HLA alleles at a false discovery rate of 0.05. A cluster of highly shared sequence variants was judged likely to represent a technical artifact of the sequencing pipeline. Most TCR sequences were observed very rarely across donors, whereas some public TCRs were present in many individuals. A later genetic analysis reported fewer N-insertions in productive TCRs among donors in an Asian-associated ancestry cluster than the 666-donor mean. In vitro tests confirmed that a few of the cytomegalovirus-associated TCR beta chains recognize cytomegalovirus antigens. Cytomegalovirus status was reported to be diagnosed by the classifier with high specificity and sensitivity in both the original and validation cohorts. The cohort was sequenced for TCR beta chains only, and without alpha or paired-chain data the features that could be detected were limited. Because HLA typing was missing for some donors at each locus, association tests included only the typed subset. According to a later analysis, TCR association rates differed among HLA loci, with DRB1 alleles showing the most associated TCRs and HLA-C alleles showing the fewest. The 87-base-pair reads could not distinguish some IMGT-functional V segments, including TRBV6-2 and TRBV6-3, so those segments were excluded. In a later analysis, HLA-associated TCR beta chains showed more clonal expansion and lower generation probabilities than non-associated chains that were equally common. For the cohort, immune exposure information was limited to CMV serostatus. Linkage disequilibrium might explain the correlated functional status among segregating V segments, but an unknown experimental factor could not be ruled out. V-gene and J-gene trimming of TCR beta chains was associated with a missense DCLRE1C variant in a later genetic analysis, and the association was replicated in an independent cohort. Because counts were too low, under 20 rarely observed V segments, including chromosome 9 orphons, were left out of the earlier analysis of approximately 500 of the donors. Several of the top co-occurrence clusters appeared to be linked to parvovirus B19, influenza, CMV and Epstein-Barr virus, according to a later analysis. In the study, approximately 160 TCR beta chains were listed as associated with cytomegalovirus. According to a later analysis, most CMV-associated TCR beta chains appeared to be HLA-restricted, and the HLA associations seemed to be driven largely by CMV exposure. The authors suggested that the approach could potentially be extended to other disease states and immunological phenotypes. A further reported finding was that TCR beta sequences accurately predicted the HLA-A and HLA-B alleles for most subjects in the first cohort. Sequencing depth was assumed to be roughly uniform across donors in the presence/absence analyses, though that assumption may not hold.

This receptor chain uses TRBV19 and TRBJ1-3, with no reliable assignment of the D segment. Sequencing was carried out using PBMCs. This TCR was sampled from a human donor in good health. CDR3 sequence: CASSMAPSGNTIYF. The DNA reads TGTGCCAGTAGTATGGCACCCTCTGGAAACACCATATATTTT.